Given below is one T cell receptor (beta chain) in context. The data belong to a study of molecular identifiers for immune sequencing clone quantification. Germline values: CDR1 KGHSH, CDR2 LQKENI. V was shortened by 3 bases and J by 4 bases, with 10 bases between the two germline ends. The CDR3 length is 14 residues. Previously described methods and listed TCR primers were used for bulk TCR libraries. TCRdb re-called the PCR reads through MiXCR, storing one row per CDR3 protein. The sample contains approximately 680,000 distinct CDR3 sequences, around 25% of which appear only once. The specimen sequenced was naive CD8+ T cells from blood, with Jurkat cell RNA spiked in. Subset in this sample: FACS-sorted CD8+CD4-CCR7+CD45RA+ naive T cells. The V and J genes are TRBV18 and TRBJ2-1; D may be TRBD1 (5 bases). This receptor was obtained from a human donor in good health. Some libraries in this study had Jurkat cell RNA spiked in. CDR3 protein: CASSPLDRYNEQFF. The CDR3, as DNA: TGTGCCAGCTCACCTCTAGACAGATACAATGAGCAGTTCTTC. The variable domain in full, with the rest retrieved from reference TRBV18 and TRBJ2-1, is NAGVMQNPRHLVRRRGQEARLRCSPMKGHSHVYWYRQLPEEGLKFMVYLQKENIIDESGMPKERFSAEFPKEGPSILRIQQVVRGDSAAYFCASSPLDRYNEQFFGPGTRLTVL.